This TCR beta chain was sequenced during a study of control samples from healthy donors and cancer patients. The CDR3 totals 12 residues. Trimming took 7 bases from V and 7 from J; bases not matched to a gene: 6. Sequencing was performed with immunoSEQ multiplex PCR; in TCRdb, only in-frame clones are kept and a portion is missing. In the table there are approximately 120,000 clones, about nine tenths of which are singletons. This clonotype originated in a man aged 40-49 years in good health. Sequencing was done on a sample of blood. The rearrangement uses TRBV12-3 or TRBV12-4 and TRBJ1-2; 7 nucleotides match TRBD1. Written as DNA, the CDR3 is TGTGCCAGCAAAGAGGGGGCTCGTGGCTACACCTTC. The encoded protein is CASKEGARGYTF.